This TCR beta chain emerged from a study of blood T cells in healthy people across ages. The CDR3 has 15 residues. Germline V lookup: CDR1 SSHAT, CDR2 FNYEAQ (reference sequence). V lost 3 bases, J lost 5 bases, and 16 bases lay in between. With a J-beta primer mix and a sample-barcoded 5' primer, a second PCR ran about 7 to 12 cycles. Every sample produced at least 2.5 million CDR3-containing paired-end reads. TCRdb reprocessed the 5' RACE reads via MiXCR and lists one record per CDR3 protein. The sample contains more than 650,000 distinct CDR3 sequences, about 20% of which appear only once. The source of this sequence is a man between 65 and 85 years old in good health. Sequences were obtained from blood. The chain employs TRBV7-7 and TRBJ2-5; D may be TRBD1 or TRBD2 (6 bases each). The CDR3 sequence: CASSFAGGIGETQYF. In DNA, the CDR3 is TGTGCCAGCAGCTTTGCCGGGGGCATAGGGGAGACCCAGTACTTC.